This T cell receptor (beta chain) derives from a study of blood T cell repertoires in COVID-19. Per the germline V gene, CDR1 is SEHNR and CDR2 is FQNEAQ (reference sequence). The ends lost 5 bases at V and 7 bases at J; junction bases unmatched: 9. The CDR3 totals 15 residues. Under the authors' procedure: Amplifying reference gene primers gave estimates of nucleated cell counts. Sequencing used immunoSEQ multiplex PCR; TCRdb keeps in-frame clones, though not all of them. V and J calls and clone size are as listed in that table; D and trimming were resolved from the DNA. The sample lists 210,000 or so clones, roughly nine tenths occurring once.

This sequence originates from a woman aged 18-29 years who had recovered from COVID-19. Material: peripheral blood. The V gene is TRBV7-9, the J gene TRBJ1-4; 8 nucleotides line up with TRBD1. CDR3 nucleotides: TGTGCCAGCAGCCCTTTGGACAGGGTTGGTGAAAAACTGTTTTTT. Translated: CASSPLDRVGEKLFF.